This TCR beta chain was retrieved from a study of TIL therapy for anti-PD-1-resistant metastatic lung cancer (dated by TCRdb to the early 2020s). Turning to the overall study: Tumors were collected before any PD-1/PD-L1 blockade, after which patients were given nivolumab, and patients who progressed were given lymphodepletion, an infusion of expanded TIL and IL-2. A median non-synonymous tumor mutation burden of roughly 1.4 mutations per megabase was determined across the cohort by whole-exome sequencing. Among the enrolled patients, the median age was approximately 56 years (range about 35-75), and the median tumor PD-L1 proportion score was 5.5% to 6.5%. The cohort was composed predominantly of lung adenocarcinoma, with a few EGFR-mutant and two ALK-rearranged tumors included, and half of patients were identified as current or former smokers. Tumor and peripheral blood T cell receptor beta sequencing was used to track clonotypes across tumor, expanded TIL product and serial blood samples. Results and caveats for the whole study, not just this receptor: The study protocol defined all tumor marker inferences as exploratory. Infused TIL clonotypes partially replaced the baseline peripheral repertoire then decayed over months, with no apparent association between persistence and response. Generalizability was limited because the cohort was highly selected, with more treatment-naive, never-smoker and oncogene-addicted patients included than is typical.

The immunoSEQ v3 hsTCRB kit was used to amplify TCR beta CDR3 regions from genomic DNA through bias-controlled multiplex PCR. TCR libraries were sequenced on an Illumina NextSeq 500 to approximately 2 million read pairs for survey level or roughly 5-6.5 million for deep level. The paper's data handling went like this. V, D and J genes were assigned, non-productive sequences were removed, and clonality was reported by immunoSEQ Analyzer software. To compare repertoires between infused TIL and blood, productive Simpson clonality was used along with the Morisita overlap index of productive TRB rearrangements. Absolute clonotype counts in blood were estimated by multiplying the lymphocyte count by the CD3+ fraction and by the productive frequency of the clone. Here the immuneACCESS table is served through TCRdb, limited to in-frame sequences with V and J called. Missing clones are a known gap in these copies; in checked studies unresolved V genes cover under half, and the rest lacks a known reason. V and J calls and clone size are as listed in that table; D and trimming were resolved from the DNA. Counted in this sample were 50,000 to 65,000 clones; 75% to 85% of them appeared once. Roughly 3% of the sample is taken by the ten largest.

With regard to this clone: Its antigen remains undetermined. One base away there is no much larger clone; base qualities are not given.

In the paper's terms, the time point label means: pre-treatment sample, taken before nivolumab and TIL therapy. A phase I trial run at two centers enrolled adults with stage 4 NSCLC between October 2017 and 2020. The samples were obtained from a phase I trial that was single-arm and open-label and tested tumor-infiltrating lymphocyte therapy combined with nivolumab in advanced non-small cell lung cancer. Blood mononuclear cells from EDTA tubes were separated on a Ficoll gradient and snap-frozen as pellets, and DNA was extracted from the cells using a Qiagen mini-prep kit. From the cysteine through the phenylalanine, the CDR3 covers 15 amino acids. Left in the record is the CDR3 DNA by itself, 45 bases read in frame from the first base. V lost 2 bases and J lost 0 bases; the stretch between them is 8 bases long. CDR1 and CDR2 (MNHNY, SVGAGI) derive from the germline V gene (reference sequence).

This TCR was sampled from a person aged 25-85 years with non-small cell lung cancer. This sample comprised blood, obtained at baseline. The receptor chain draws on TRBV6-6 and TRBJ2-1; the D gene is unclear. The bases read TGTGCCAGCAGTTACCTAGAAAGCTCCTACAATGAGCAGTTCTTC. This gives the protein CASSYLESSYNEQFF.